This record looks at one TCR beta chain sequence and its context. Its antigen remains undetermined. The input lacks base qualities; no much larger clone sits a single base away. Only healthy Caucasian donors were included. Three pairs of female monozygotic twins, all aged roughly 18 to 30 years, made up the twin cohort. Positive isolation kits from Invitrogen were used to isolate the CD4+ and CD8+ T cell populations. This sample is part of a study of identical twins (TCRdb year 2016). Turning to the overall study: To test whether fetal clonotypes persist, the study used deep sequencing on TCR alpha and beta repertoires from monozygotic twins, unrelated adults of various ages, and cord blood. To rule out contamination, replicate twin experiments were performed at different times with different library preparation protocols. The paper as a whole reports these results and caveats: Excess twin sharing in beta out-of-frame sequences was weaker because fewer shared sequences lowered the signal-to-noise ratio. Fewer insertions were carried by abundant cord blood beta clonotypes, a similar but weaker trend appeared in young adult naive repertoires, and no such trend appeared in memory repertoires. Out-of-frame TCR alpha sharing in monozygotic twins was systematically underestimated by recombination models, whereas sharing between unrelated individuals was in agreement with the recombination models. Compared with coincidental sharing between unrelated individuals, out-of-frame TCR alpha sequences shared between twins had an excess of sequences with low generation probability. Zero-insertion analyses could be partly confounded by invariant T cells such as MAIT and iNKT, though diverse VJ usage argued against such confounding for most clonotypes. Conclusions relied on cross-sectional statistical analysis, since the same donors could not be followed over many years.

The V and J ends are trimmed by 6 bases and 5 bases, leaving 22 bases between them. The cysteine opens and the phenylalanine closes a CDR3 of 17 amino acids. Left in the record is the CDR3 DNA by itself, 51 bases read in frame from the first base. CDR1 WSHSY and CDR2 SAAADI are derived from the germline V gene. The library was prepared using 5' RACE. TCRdb records Illumina HiSeq 2000 as the sequencer. A universal primer binding site was added through template switching, and the final cDNA carried a unique molecular identifier so that TCR cDNA molecules could be counted accurately. Specific primers in the conserved constant-segment region were used to synthesize first-strand cDNA for the TCR alpha and beta chains. Each cDNA library was double barcoded, with a SMART-Mk sample barcode plus Illumina barcodes, to control for contamination. TruSeq adapter sequences, together with Illumina sample barcodes, were added in two successive PCR steps. Sequencing of the TCR alpha and beta cDNA libraries was done on the Illumina HiSeq platform using custom primers. The authors' analysis ran thus. Raw reads were processed with MiGEC to extract unique molecular identifiers, and MiXCR was used to determine CDR3 positions. Recombination models were inferred per individual with the repgenHMM and IGoR tools using an EM algorithm. Shared clonotypes were analyzed with the tcR package in R, and sharing was normalized by the product of cloneset sizes. Out-of-frame nonproductive sequences were analyzed to study raw recombination free of thymic and clonal selection effects. TCRdb's own reprocessing of the public reads used fastp at Q25 and MiXCR and kept productive beta chains. For every CDR3 protein sequence, its rows merge into one entry that carries the most common genes and DNA. What appears here as the V and J calls and clone size reflects TCRdb's work, not the paper's. In all, the sample holds approximately 350,000 distinct CDR3 sequences, and around an eighth of those were seen once. Together, the top ten hold 6% to 9% of the sample.

The sample also formed part of further work on yellow fever vaccine responses in identical twins. Per that second paper: According to the authors, the vaccine-induced T cell response in identical twins seemed to be partly convergent and partly specific to each individual. In identical twins, the study followed T cell clones that responded to the vaccine with precision.

The V and J segments used are TRBV10-2 and TRBJ1-4; TRBD1 is possibly the D segment (6 matching bases). This clonotype was sampled from a young woman in good health. Sequencing input: CD8+ T cells sorted from blood. This receptor carries the CDR3 CASSDRDSEGVNEKLFF. The nucleotide sequence is given as TGCGCCAGCAGCGATCGGGACTCCGAGGGGGTAAATGAAAAACTGTTTTTT.